This T cell receptor beta chain emerged from a study of spatial heterogeneity in lung cancer. This clonotype showed up many times. TCRdb itself ran the 5' RACE reads through MiXCR, one entry per CDR3 protein. The profile shows under 75,000 distinct CDR3 sequences, about 14% of them singletons. The time point here: sample taken at primary tumor resection. Whole RNA came from tumor, nontumor lung or frozen PBMC and was sequenced without being sorted. The specimen was PBMCs, collected at surgery. The TCR originated in a male donor with early-stage non-small cell lung cancer.

CDR3 in DNA: TGTGCCACCAGCCCGGGAGGGGCTAATGAAAAACTGTTTTTT. The encoded protein is CATSPGGANEKLFF. The chain links TRBV15 to TRBJ1-4, with TRBD1 as a possible D gene (5 bases). This CDR3 spans 14 amino acids. CDR1 and CDR2 (germline): LNHNV, YYDKDF (reference sequence). The germline V and J ends were trimmed by 5 bases and 3 bases, with 10 bases remaining between them.